What follows are 18 T cell receptor beta chains derived from one specimen sequenced in a study of blood T cell repertoires in COVID-19. This table comes from immunoSEQ multiplex PCR, and its TCRdb copy is limited to in-frame clones, with some not included. Among 30,000 to 45,000 clones listed, around 85% were seen once. The sample taken for sequencing was peripheral blood. The receptors stem from a human donor in a cohort sampled during active COVID-19.

The rearrangement uses TRBV2 and TRBJ1-5; TRBD1 aligns across 8 bases. CDR3 size: 17 residues. Germline-derived CDR1 and CDR2 are SNHLY and FYNNEI. V shed 8 bases and J 0 bases; nucleotides not matched to a gene: 12. CDR3 sequence reads: CASRDRSFLGSNQPQHF. CDR3 nucleotides: TGTGCCAGCCGGGACAGGAGTTTTTTGGGTAGCAATCAGCCCCAGCATTTT.

The chain uses TRBV6-5 and TRBJ2-5, with 9 bases lining up with TRBD1. Germline V gene sequence: CDR1 MNHEY, CDR2 SVGAGI. With 6 bases clipped from V and 4 bases from J, the junction kept 3 bases outside the gene matches. The CDR3 loop spans 13 amino acids. The CDR3 DNA is TGTGCCAGCAGGGGACAGGGAAGAGAGACCCAGTACTTC. Translation: CASRGQGRETQYF.

This clone was seen more than once but under ten times. The chain employs TRBV19 and TRBJ2-7; D is uncertain. Trimming cost V 3 bases and J 2 bases, with 8 bases left between them. The CDR3 is 13 amino acids. The V gene's germline CDR1 is LNHDA and CDR2 SQIVND (reference sequence). The CDR3: CASSIETTYEQYF. In nucleotides, the CDR3 is TGTGCCAGTAGTATTGAGACAACCTACGAGCAGTACTTC.

The J gene is TRBJ2-1, the V gene TRBV28; 11 bases are shared with TRBD2. The length of the CDR3 is 16 residues. Germline V lookup: CDR1 MDHEN, CDR2 SYDVKM. V lost 5 bases to trimming and J lost 7 bases; unmatched junction nucleotides: 10. In DNA, the CDR3 is TGTGCCAGCAGTCTTAGCGGGGGGGCTAATGAAAATGAGCAGTTCTTC. Protein sequence: CASSLSGGANENEQFF. Combining the CDR3 with reference TRBV28 and TRBJ2-1 gives the whole variable domain DVKVTQSSRYLVKRTGEKVFLECVQDMDHENMFWYRQDPGLGLRLIYFSYDVKMKEKGDIPEGYSVSREKKERFSLILESASTNQTSMYLCASSLSGGANENEQFFGPGTRLTVL.

This chain joins TRBV9 and TRBJ2-3, with 8 positions matching TRBD2. From germline, CDR1 is SGDLS and CDR2 YYNGEE. There are 14 residues in the CDR3. With 2 bases clipped from V and 5 bases from J, the junction kept 4 bases outside the gene matches. For the CDR3, the DNA is TGTGCCAGCAGCGTCGGGGGGGCTATAGATACGCAGTATTTT. This translates into CASSVGGAIDTQYF.

This sequence joins TRBV27 and TRBJ1-2; D gene uncertain. V lost 6 bases to trimming and J lost 4 bases, with 12 bases between them. Germline V gene data show CDR1 as MNHEY and CDR2 as SMNVEV (reference sequence). The CDR3 has 13 amino acids. The CDR3, as DNA: TGTGCCAGCAGGACATCACTTGGCTATGGCTACACCTTC. Protein: CASRTSLGYGYTF.

V gene TRBV5-6 combines with J gene TRBJ2-7; unclear D gene. The CDR3 length is 14 residues. Germline V lookup: CDR1 SGHDT, CDR2 YYEEEE. The ends were cut back, 4 bases at V and 0 bases at J, with 11 bases in the middle. CDR3: CASSPYTNSYEQYF. CDR3 sequence (DNA): TGTGCCAGCAGCCCGTACACGAACTCCTACGAGCAGTACTTC.

For this clone: Other DNA sequences of this sample code for an identical CDR3. The chain uses TRBV5-1 and TRBJ2-5; TRBD1 is a possible D gene (6 bases). The CDR3 length is 15 residues. CDR1 and CDR2 (germline): SGHRS, YFSETQ. With 4 bases removed from V and 1 base from J, the gap between germline ends came to 14 bases. The CDR3 DNA follows: TGCGCCAGCAGCCCTGCTACAGGGAGCCAAGAGACCCAGTACTTC. Translation gives CASSPATGSQETQYF.

This clone was observed a single time. This chain links TRBV5-6 with TRBJ1-1; no reliable D call. Trimming shortened V by 1 base and J by 4 bases, and 11 bases separated the two germline ends. The CDR3 runs to 14 residues. Germline assignment: CDR1 SGHDT and CDR2 YYEEEE. The CDR3 loop reads CASSLRREGTEAFF. The CDR3 bases are TGTGCCAGCAGCTTGAGGAGGGAGGGCACTGAAGCTTTCTTT.

This clone was detected a few times. The genes are TRBV21-1 and TRBJ1-6; the tabulated D call, TRBD1, remains unverified against the DNA. TRBV21-1 is labeled a pseudogene. This CDR3 spans 13 amino acids. The CDR3 region is CASRQSYNSPLHF. In nucleotides, the CDR3 is TGTGCCAGCAGGCAGTCCTATAATTCACCCCTCCACTTT.

The rearrangement links TRBV6-2 or TRBV6-3 to TRBJ2-2; TRBD2 aligns across 12 bases. Germline V CDR1 and CDR2: MNHEY, SVGEGT. V lost 6 bases, J lost 4 bases, and 6 bases stayed unmatched. The CDR3 has 16 residues. CDR3 nucleotides: TGTGCCAGCAGCCTTGGACTAGCGGGGCGCACCGGGGAGCTGTTTTTT. Protein product: CASSLGLAGRTGELFF.

The rearrangement joins TRBV4-3 to TRBJ1-2, with a weak D call TRBD1 (6 bases). The CDR3 extends over 13 amino acids. Trimming removed 6 bases from V and 6 bases from J, with 14 bases in between. CDR1 and CDR2 (germline): LGHNA, YSLEER. The CDR3 spells CASSPKAGDGYTF. The CDR3 region has the DNA TGCGCCAGCAGTCCCAAGGCAGGGGATGGCTACACCTTC.

This clone was detected only a few times. The CDR3: CASSSPLYEQYF. The CDR3 region has the DNA TGTGCCAGCAGCTCCCCATTGTACGAGCAGTACTTC. The chain couples TRBV7-9 to TRBJ2-7; D gene unclear. The CDR3 has 12 residues. Trimming left V 4 bases short and J 4 bases short, with 8 bases between. Per germline, CDR1 SEHNR and CDR2 FQNEAQ (reference sequence).

This CDR3 reads CASSLTPTGTNTEAFF. The CDR3 coding sequence is TGCGCCAGCAGCCTAACACCCACAGGGACGAACACTGAAGCTTTCTTT. V and J are TRBV4-1 and TRBJ1-1, with D perhaps TRBD1 (6 bases). V lost 4 bases, J lost 1 base, and 16 bases lay in between. The CDR3 spans 16 residues. Germline loops: CDR1 MGHRA, CDR2 YSYEKL.

The chain is built from TRBV7-2 and TRBJ1-1; possible D gene TRBD1, 5 bases. The germline V and J ends were trimmed by 5 bases and 4 bases, with 17 bases remaining between them. Germline V gene data show CDR1 as SGHTA and CDR2 as FQGNSA. The CDR3 runs to 15 residues. CDR3 residues: CASSRGGGTGTEAFF. The DNA for the CDR3 is TGTGCCAGCAGCCGCGGAGGAGGGACGGGCACTGAAGCTTTCTTT.

This clone has only one observation. V and J are TRBV5-1 and TRBJ2-1; D may be TRBD1 (6 bases). The CDR3 has 12 residues. Germline CDR1 SGHRS, CDR2 YFSETQ. The germline V and J ends were trimmed by 1 base and 8 bases, with 7 bases remaining between them. The CDR3 bases are TGCGCCAGCAGCTTGACAGGGTATGAGCAGTTCTTC. Translating gives CASSLTGYEQFF.

The CDR3 reads CASISPIGGGADEQYF. For the CDR3, the DNA is TGTGCCAGCATATCCCCCATCGGGGGAGGAGCGGACGAGCAGTACTTC. The gene calls are TRBV28 and TRBJ2-7; possible D gene TRBD2, 6 bases. Per germline, CDR1 MDHEN and CDR2 SYDVKM. Trimming removed 7 bases at V and 5 bases at J, with 24 bases between. CDR3 size: 16 residues.

CDR3: CASSIGQGRGYNEQFF. The DNA of the CDR3 is TGTGCCAGTAGTATAGGTCAGGGCAGGGGGTACAATGAGCAGTTCTTC. The rearrangement links TRBV19 to TRBJ2-1, with TRBD1 matching over 7 bases. The V gene end was trimmed by 1 base and the J gene end by 4 bases; junction bases not matched to a gene: 7. This CDR3 spans 16 amino acids. Germline loops: CDR1 LNHDA, CDR2 SQIVND (reference sequence).